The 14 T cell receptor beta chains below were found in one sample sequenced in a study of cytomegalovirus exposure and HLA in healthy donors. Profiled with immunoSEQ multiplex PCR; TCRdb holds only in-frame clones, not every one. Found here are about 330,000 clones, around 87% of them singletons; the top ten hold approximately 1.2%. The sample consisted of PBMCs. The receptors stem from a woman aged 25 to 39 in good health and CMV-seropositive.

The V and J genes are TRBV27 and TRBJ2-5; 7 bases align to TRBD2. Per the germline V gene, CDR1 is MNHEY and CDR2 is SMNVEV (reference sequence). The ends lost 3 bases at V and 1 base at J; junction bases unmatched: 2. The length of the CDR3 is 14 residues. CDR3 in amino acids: CASSFLAAQETQYF. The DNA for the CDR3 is TGTGCCAGCAGTTTTCTAGCGGCCCAAGAGACCCAGTACTTC.

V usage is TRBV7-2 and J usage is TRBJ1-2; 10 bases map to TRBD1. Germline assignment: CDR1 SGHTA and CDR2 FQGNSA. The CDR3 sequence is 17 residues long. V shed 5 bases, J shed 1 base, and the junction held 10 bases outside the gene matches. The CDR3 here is CASSASWGTGVNYGYTF. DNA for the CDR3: TGTGCCAGCAGCGCCTCTTGGGGGACAGGGGTTAACTATGGCTACACCTTC.

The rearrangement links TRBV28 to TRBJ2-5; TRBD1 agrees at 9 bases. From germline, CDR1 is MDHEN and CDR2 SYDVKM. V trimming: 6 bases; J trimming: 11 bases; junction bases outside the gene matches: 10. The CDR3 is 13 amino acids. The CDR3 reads CASSVLDRGEQYF. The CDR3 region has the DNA TGTGCCAGCAGCGTACTGGACAGGGGAGAACAGTACTTC.

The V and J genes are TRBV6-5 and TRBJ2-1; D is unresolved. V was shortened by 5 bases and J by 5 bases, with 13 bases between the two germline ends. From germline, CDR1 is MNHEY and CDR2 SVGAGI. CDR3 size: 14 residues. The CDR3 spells CASSPSVANNEQFF. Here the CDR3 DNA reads TGTGCCAGCAGTCCCTCGGTAGCCAACAATGAGCAGTTCTTC.

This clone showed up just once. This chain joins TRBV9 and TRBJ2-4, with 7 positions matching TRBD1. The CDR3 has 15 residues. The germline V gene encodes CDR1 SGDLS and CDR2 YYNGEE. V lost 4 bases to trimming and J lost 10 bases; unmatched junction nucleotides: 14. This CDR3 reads CASSPHDRATLIQYF. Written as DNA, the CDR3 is TGTGCCAGCAGCCCCCATGACAGGGCGACTCTTATTCAGTACTTC.

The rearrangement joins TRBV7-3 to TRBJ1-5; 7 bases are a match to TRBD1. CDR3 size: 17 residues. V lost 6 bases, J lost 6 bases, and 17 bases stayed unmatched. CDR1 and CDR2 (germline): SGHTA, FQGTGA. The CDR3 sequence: CASSLRRGGGDLQPQHF. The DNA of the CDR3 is TGTGCCAGCAGTTTACGTCGAGGGGGCGGGGATCTTCAGCCCCAGCATTTT.

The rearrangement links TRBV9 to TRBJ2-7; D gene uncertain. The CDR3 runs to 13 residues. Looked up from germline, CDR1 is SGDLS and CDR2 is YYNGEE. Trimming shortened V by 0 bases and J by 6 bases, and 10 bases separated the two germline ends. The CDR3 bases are TGTGCCAGCAGCGTAGGAGACGTTCCCGAGCAGTACTTC. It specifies CASSVGDVPEQYF.

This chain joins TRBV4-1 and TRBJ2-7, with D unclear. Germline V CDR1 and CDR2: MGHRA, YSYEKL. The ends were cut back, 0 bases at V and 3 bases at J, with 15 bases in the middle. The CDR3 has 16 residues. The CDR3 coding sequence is TGCGCCAGCAGCCAAGATACTGCGAAACAGAACTACGAGCAGTACTTC. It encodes CASSQDTAKQNYEQYF.

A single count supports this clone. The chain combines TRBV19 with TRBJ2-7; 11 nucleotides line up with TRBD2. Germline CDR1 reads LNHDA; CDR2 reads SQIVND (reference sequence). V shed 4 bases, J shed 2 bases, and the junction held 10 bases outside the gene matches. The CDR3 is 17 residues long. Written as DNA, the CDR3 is TGTGCCAGTAGTAGTCCCCTTAGCGGGAGGGATCCCTACGAGCAGTACTTC. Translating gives CASSSPLSGRDPYEQYF.

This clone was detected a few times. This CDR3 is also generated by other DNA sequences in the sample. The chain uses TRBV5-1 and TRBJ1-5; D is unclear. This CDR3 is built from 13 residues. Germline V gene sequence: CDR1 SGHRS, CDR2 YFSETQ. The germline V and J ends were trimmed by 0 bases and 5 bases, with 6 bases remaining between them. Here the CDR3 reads CASSLAGDQPQHF. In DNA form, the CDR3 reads TGCGCCAGCAGCTTGGCCGGGGATCAGCCCCAGCATTTT. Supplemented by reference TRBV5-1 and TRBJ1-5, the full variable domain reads KAGVTQTPRYLIKTRGQQVTLSCSPISGHRSVSWYQQTPGQGLQFLFEYFSETQRNKGNFPGRFSGRQFSNSRSEMNVSTLELGDSALYLCASSLAGDQPQHFGDGTRLSIL.

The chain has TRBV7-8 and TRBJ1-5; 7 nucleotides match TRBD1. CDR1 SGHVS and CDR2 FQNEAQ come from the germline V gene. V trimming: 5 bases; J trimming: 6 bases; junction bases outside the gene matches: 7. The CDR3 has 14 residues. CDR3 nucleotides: TGTGCCAGCAGCACAACAGGGGATTTTCAGCCCCAGCATTTT. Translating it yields CASSTTGDFQPQHF.

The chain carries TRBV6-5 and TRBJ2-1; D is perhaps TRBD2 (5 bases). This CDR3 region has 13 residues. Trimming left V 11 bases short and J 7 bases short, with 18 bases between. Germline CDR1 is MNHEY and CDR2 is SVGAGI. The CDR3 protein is CAAGTSPTNEQFF. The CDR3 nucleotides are TGTGCCGCAGGCACTAGTCCGACTAATGAGCAGTTCTTC.

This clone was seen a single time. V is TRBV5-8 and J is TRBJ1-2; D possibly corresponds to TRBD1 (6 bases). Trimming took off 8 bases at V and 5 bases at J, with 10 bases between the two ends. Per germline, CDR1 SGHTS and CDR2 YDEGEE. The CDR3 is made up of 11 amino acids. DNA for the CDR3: TGTGCCAGTCGTCAGGGGTATGGCTACACCTTC. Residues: CASRQGYGYTF.

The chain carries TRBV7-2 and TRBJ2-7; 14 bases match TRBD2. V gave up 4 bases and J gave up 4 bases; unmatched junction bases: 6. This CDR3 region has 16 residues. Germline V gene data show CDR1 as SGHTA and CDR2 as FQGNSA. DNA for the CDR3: TGTGCCAGCAGCTCCGGACTAGCGGGAGGTAGATACGAGCAGTACTTC. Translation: CASSSGLAGGRYEQYF. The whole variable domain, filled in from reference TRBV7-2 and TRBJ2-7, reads GAGVSQSPSNKVTEKGKDVELRCDPISGHTALYWYRQSLGQGLEFLIYFQGNSAPDKSGLPSDRFSAERTGGSVSTLTIQRTQQEDSAVYLCASSSGLAGGRYEQYFGPGTRLTVT.